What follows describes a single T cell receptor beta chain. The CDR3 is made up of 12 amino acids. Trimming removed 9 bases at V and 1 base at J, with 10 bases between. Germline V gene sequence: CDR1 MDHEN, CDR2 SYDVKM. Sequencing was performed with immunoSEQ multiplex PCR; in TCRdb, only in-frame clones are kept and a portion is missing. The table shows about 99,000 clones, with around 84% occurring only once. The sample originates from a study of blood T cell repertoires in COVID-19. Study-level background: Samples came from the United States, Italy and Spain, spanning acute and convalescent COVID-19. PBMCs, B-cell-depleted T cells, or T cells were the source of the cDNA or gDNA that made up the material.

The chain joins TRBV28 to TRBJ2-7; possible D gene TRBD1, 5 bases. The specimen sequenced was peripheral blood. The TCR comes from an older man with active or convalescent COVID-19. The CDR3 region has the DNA TGTGCCAGTAGGGGCGGATCCTACGAGCAGTACTTC. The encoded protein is CASRGGSYEQYF.